The 21 T cell receptor beta chains below come from one sample, sequenced in a study of control samples from healthy donors and cancer patients. Sequencing was performed with immunoSEQ multiplex PCR; in TCRdb, only in-frame clones are kept and a portion is missing. The table includes some 120,000 clones, more than 75% detected once. The material sequenced was blood. The receptors were sampled from a man aged 55 to 69 in good health.

This rearrangement joins TRBV5-1 to TRBJ2-1, with D maybe TRBD2 (6 bases). V was trimmed by 3 bases and J by 4 bases, leaving 14 bases between them. Germline lookup yields CDR1 SGHRS and CDR2 YFSETQ. This CDR3 has 15 amino acids. CDR3 protein: CASSSGGATYNEQFF. The CDR3 nucleotides are TGCGCCAGCAGCTCTGGCGGGGCCACGTACAATGAGCAGTTCTTC. Full variable domain (rest looked up from reference TRBV5-1 and TRBJ2-1): KAGVTQTPRYLIKTRGQQVTLSCSPISGHRSVSWYQQTPGQGLQFLFEYFSETQRNKGNFPGRFSGRQFSNSRSEMNVSTLELGDSALYLCASSSGGATYNEQFFGPGTRLTVL.

CDR3 coding DNA: TGTGCCACCAGTGATTCGGACCCGGGGGGACGTTCCTACAATGAGCAGTTCTTC. Protein product: CATSDSDPGGRSYNEQFF. The V call is TRBV24-1, the J call TRBJ2-1, with 7 bases lining up with TRBD2. CDR3 length equals 18 residues. V lost 2 bases to trimming and J lost 1 base; unmatched junction nucleotides: 10. The germline V gene has CDR1 KGHDR and CDR2 SFDVKD.

This clone was detected a few times. This chain connects TRBV6-5 to TRBJ2-7; no reliable D call. The ends were cut back, 5 bases at V and 2 bases at J, with 10 bases in the middle. Germline CDR1 reads MNHEY; CDR2 reads SVGAGI. The CDR3 totals 13 residues. The chain's CDR3 is CASSRDLTYEQYF. The CDR3 DNA reads as TGTGCCAGCAGTAGGGATCTCACCTACGAGCAGTACTTC.

The J gene is TRBJ2-5, the V gene TRBV19; no clear D. Per the germline V gene, CDR1 is LNHDA and CDR2 is SQIVND (reference sequence). The CDR3 is 19 amino acids. V dropped 8 bases and J dropped 2 bases, with 30 bases sitting between them. CDR3 sequence: CASAFHRTNQYGPQETQYF. In nucleotides, the CDR3 is TGTGCCAGTGCCTTCCACAGAACTAATCAGTATGGCCCGCAAGAGACCCAGTACTTC.

The V call is TRBV2, the J call TRBJ1-3; a weak D match, TRBD1 (6 bases). Trimming took off 7 bases at V and 0 bases at J, with 22 bases between the two ends. In germline, CDR1 is SNHLY, CDR2 FYNNEI. This CDR3 contains 18 residues. The chain's CDR3 is CASTIRGGYMSSGNTIYF. CDR3 in DNA: TGTGCCAGCACTATCCGAGGGGGGTACATGAGCTCTGGAAACACCATATATTTT.

This chain joins TRBV18 and TRBJ1-6; D remains ambiguous. Trimming took off 3 bases at V and 9 bases at J, with 12 bases between the two ends. CDR3 length: 14 amino acids. Looked up from germline, CDR1 is KGHSH and CDR2 is LQKENI. The CDR3 here is CASSPTERVSPLHF. Here the CDR3 DNA reads TGTGCCAGCTCACCTACTGAGCGGGTTTCACCCCTCCACTTT.

V and J are TRBV7-2 and TRBJ2-7, with unresolved D. Germline-derived CDR1 and CDR2 are SGHTA and FQGNSA. V was clipped by 6 bases and J by 3 bases, with 18 bases between them. This CDR3 has 15 residues. The CDR3 region is CASSPGQVYLYEQYF. The CDR3 nucleotides are TGTGCCAGCAGTCCCGGGCAGGTATACCTCTACGAGCAGTACTTC.

V and J are TRBV12-3 or TRBV12-4 and TRBJ2-6; D not certain. This CDR3 is 13 amino acids long. Trimming took off 3 bases at V and 1 base at J, with 1 base between the two ends. The CDR3 loop reads CASSLSGANVLTF. The CDR3 DNA follows: TGTGCCAGCAGTTTGTCTGGGGCCAACGTCCTGACTTTC.

V is TRBV18 and J is TRBJ2-2; the D is unclear. The CDR3 covers 12 residues. With 0 bases removed from V and 5 bases from J, the gap between germline ends came to 1 base. Germline lookup yields CDR1 KGHSH and CDR2 LQKENI. The CDR3 DNA reads as TGTGCCAGCTCACCACCGACCGGGGAGCTGTTTTTT. The encoded protein is CASSPPTGELFF.

The chain employs TRBV7-2 and TRBJ2-2; D is unclear. Germline V lookup: CDR1 SGHTA, CDR2 FQGNSA. The length of the CDR3 is 14 residues. Between the trimmed V and J ends, which lost 5 bases and 2 bases, there was a span of 9 bases. The CDR3 DNA is TGTGCCAGCAGCCTGTGGAGAAACACCGGGGAGCTGTTTTTT. This gives the protein CASSLWRNTGELFF.

The CDR3 DNA follows: TGTGCCAGCAGTTACTCGGGACAGGGGAGTACTGAAGCTTTCTTT. Translated, it gives CASSYSGQGSTEAFF. The chain joins TRBV6-2 or TRBV6-3 to TRBJ1-1; 10 bases are shared with TRBD1. Germline V gene lookup returns CDR1 MNHEY and CDR2 SVGEGT. This CDR3 comprises 15 residues. V lost 0 bases, J lost 5 bases, and 3 bases stayed unmatched.

This clone has only one observation. CDR3 in DNA: TGTGCCAGCAGCCCCACCGGACAGACAACTAATGAAAAACTGTTTTTT. Amino acid sequence: CASSPTGQTTNEKLFF. The gene calls are TRBV5-5 and TRBJ1-4; D may be TRBD1 (6 bases). The CDR3 sequence is 16 residues long. Germline V gene lookup returns CDR1 SGHKS and CDR2 YYEKEE (reference sequence). The V end was cut by 4 bases, the J end by 0 bases, with 13 bases between.

The gene calls are TRBV7-3 and TRBJ1-1, with D tentatively TRBD1 (5 bases). V lost 0 bases and J lost 1, with 9 bases in between. The CDR3 covers 15 residues. Germline V lookup: CDR1 SGHTA, CDR2 FQGTGA. The CDR3 protein is CASSLTGGANTEAFF. CDR3 sequence (DNA): TGTGCCAGCAGCTTAACGGGGGGAGCGAACACTGAAGCTTTCTTT. Variable domain in full (rest from reference TRBV7-3 and TRBJ1-1): GAGVSQTPSNKVTEKGKYVELRCDPISGHTALYWYRQSLGQGPEFLIYFQGTGAADDSGLPNDRFFAVRPEGSVSTLKIQRTERGDSAVYLCASSLTGGANTEAFFGQGTRLTVV.

V usage is TRBV3-1 (or the pseudogene TRBV3-2) and J usage is TRBJ1-2; D possibly corresponds to TRBD1 (5 bases). Germline CDR1 reads LGHDT; CDR2 reads YNNKEL (reference sequence). V lost 1 base to trimming and J lost 7 bases, with 16 bases between them. The CDR3 runs 15 residues. The CDR3 region is CASSQGAGSKRGYTF. CDR3 in DNA: TGTGCCAGCAGCCAAGGGGCAGGGAGTAAACGTGGCTACACCTTC.

This clone has a handful of counts. The chain combines TRBV10-3 with TRBJ1-2; D unresolved. This CDR3 comprises 13 residues. The V and J ends lost 0 bases and 6 bases respectively, with 8 bases between them. Germline CDR1 reads ENHRY; CDR2 reads SYGVKD. The CDR3 coding sequence is TGTGCCATCAGTGAGTCTGGGAATGATGGCTACACCTTC. This translates into CAISESGNDGYTF.

The chain uses TRBV7-9 and TRBJ1-1; TRBD1 aligns across 10 bases. The CDR3 has 15 amino acids. Germline CDR1 reads SEHNR; CDR2 reads FQNEAQ (reference sequence). V was clipped by 8 bases and J by 9 bases; unmatched bases: 15. CDR3 sequence: CASGGTGAGGLKAFF. For the CDR3, the DNA is TGTGCCAGCGGCGGGACAGGGGCAGGTGGTTTGAAAGCTTTCTTT. The entire variable domain, with the rest obtained from reference TRBV7-9 and TRBJ1-1, is as follows: DTGVSQNPRHKITKRGQNVTFRCDPISEHNRLYWYRQTLGQGPEFLTYFQNEAQLEKSRLLSDRFSAERPKGSFSTLEIQRTEQGDSAMYLCASGGTGAGGLKAFFGQGTRLTVV.

The table lists this clone with a count of one. This chain uses TRBV30 with TRBJ1-2, with D unclear. CDR1 and CDR2 from the germline V gene are GTSNPN and SVGIG (reference sequence). Trimming cost V 3 bases and J 2 bases, with 7 bases left between them. The CDR3 consists of 12 residues. Here the CDR3 reads CAWSHGNYGYTF. The CDR3 DNA follows: TGTGCCTGGAGCCACGGAAACTATGGCTACACCTTC.

J is TRBJ1-3 and V is TRBV19; a weak D match, TRBD1 (5 bases). The CDR3 is 16 residues long. The ends were cut back, 0 bases at V and 0 bases at J, with 9 bases in the middle. Germline values: CDR1 LNHDA, CDR2 SQIVND (reference sequence). CDR3 bases: TGTGCCAGTAGTATAGACAGGGCCCCCTCTGGAAACACCATATATTTT. This translates into CASSIDRAPSGNTIYF.

J is TRBJ1-1 and V is TRBV2; 9 nucleotides line up with TRBD1. The CDR3 runs 16 residues. Trimming cost V 6 bases and J 4 bases; bases outside gene matches: 12. The germline CDR1 and CDR2 sequences are SNHLY and FYNNEI. The CDR3 nucleotides are TGTGCCAGCAGCGCCGGGACAGGGAGTCCGGGCACTGAAGCTTTCTTT. Protein product: CASSAGTGSPGTEAFF.

The chain couples TRBV9 to TRBJ2-7; D possibly matches TRBD1 or TRBD2 (6 bases each). The V and J ends lost 2 bases and 1 base respectively, with 25 bases between them. Germline V CDR1 and CDR2: SGDLS, YYNGEE. The CDR3 extends over 19 amino acids. CDR3 in DNA: TGTGCCAGCAGCGTCGAGACCCCAAGGGGGGTTGGTCGGTCCTACGAGCAGTACTTC. Its protein is CASSVETPRGVGRSYEQYF.

The genes are TRBV7-3 and TRBJ2-3; D call uncertain. Trimming cost V 1 base and J 4 bases, with 9 bases left between them. The length of the CDR3 is 14 residues. Germline lookup yields CDR1 SGHTA and CDR2 FQGTGA. CDR3 bases: TGTGCCAGCAGCTTAATGAGTCCCCCAGATACGCAGTATTTT. Translation gives CASSLMSPPDTQYF.